The rows below give T cell receptor beta chains drawn from one sample of a study of post-analysis software for immune sequencing data. TCRdb passed the PCR reads through MiXCR, listing each CDR3 protein once. Of about 260,000 distinct CDR3 sequences detected, roughly a third appear once; the ten largest clones hold around 4.8%. Sample: blood. The receptor set was obtained from a girl aged 10 to 17 with multiple sclerosis. CDR3s include the opening cysteine and the closing phenylalanine or tryptophan. Fields, in order: CDR3 protein, J gene, V gene.

CDR3aa: CASSQLAGDRYEQYF
j_gene: TRBJ2-7
v_gene: TRBV4-2

CDR3aa: CSASKATGEVGEQFF
j_gene: TRBJ2-1
v_gene: TRBV20-1

CDR3aa: CASSLYREDEKLFF
j_gene: TRBJ1-4
v_gene: TRBV5-4

CDR3aa: CAISERWDSYSGANVLTF
j_gene: TRBJ2-6
v_gene: TRBV10-3

CDR3aa: CASSQVEPANTGELFF
j_gene: TRBJ2-2
v_gene: TRBV3-1

CDR3aa: CASSLSFGGSSYNEQFF
j_gene: TRBJ2-1
v_gene: TRBV5-4

CDR3aa: CSASGAGVPTDTQYF
j_gene: TRBJ2-3
v_gene: TRBV20-1

CDR3aa: CAIGSGELFF
j_gene: TRBJ2-2
v_gene: TRBV10-3

CDR3aa: CASSLRRLAGGPNEQFF
j_gene: TRBJ2-1
v_gene: TRBV12-3/TRBV12-4

CDR3aa: CASSLSPLGTSYNEQYF
j_gene: NA
v_gene: TRBV5-1

CDR3aa: CASSILAGGHDYTF
j_gene: TRBJ1-2
v_gene: TRBV19

CDR3aa: CATSRDGGAPSNQPQHF
j_gene: TRBJ1-5
v_gene: TRBV15

CDR3aa: CASSQEGPHANSPLHF
j_gene: TRBJ1-6
v_gene: TRBV4-1